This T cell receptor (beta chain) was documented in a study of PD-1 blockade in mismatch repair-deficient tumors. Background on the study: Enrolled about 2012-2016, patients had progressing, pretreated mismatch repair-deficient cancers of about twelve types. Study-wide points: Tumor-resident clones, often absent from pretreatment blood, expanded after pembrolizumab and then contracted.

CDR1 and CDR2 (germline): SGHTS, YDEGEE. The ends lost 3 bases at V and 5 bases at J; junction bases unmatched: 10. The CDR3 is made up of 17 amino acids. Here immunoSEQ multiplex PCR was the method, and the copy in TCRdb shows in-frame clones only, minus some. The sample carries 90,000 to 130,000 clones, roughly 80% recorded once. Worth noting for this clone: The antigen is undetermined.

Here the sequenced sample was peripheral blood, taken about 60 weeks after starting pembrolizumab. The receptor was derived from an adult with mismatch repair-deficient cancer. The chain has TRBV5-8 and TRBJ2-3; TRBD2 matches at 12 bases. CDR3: CASSSKTSGGRGDTQYF. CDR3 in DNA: TGTGCCAGCAGCTCCAAGACTAGCGGGGGCAGGGGAGATACGCAGTATTTT.